The sequence of this T cell receptor (beta chain) was determined in a study of control samples from healthy donors and cancer patients. CDR1 and CDR2 (germline): MGHRA, YSYEKL. Trimming removed 4 bases at V and 8 bases at J, with 14 bases between. The CDR3 extends over 13 amino acids. This clone was seen a few times. Data came from immunoSEQ multiplex PCR; TCRdb stores just in-frame clones and leaves some out. The data contain fewer than 65,000 clones, roughly 80% of them singletons. The sequence was collected from a man aged 70 or older in good health. The chain uses TRBV4-1 and TRBJ2-5; D is ambiguous. Sample: blood. Here the CDR3 reads CASSRGPIETQYF. The CDR3 coding sequence is TGCGCCAGCAGCCGCGGTCCTATCGAAACCCAGTACTTC.